Listed here is a single T cell receptor beta chain. Its antigen is unknown. The assay was immunoSEQ multiplex PCR, and TCRdb's table has in-frame clones only and misses some. In the table there are about 2,400 clones, 21% of which are singletons. This entry belongs to a study of T cells in localized non-small cell lung cancer. The study's findings and limits: Prolonged overall survival went with higher T cell density in the blood.

The V gene's germline CDR1 is MDHEN and CDR2 SYDVKM. V trimming: 6 bases; J trimming: 2 bases; junction bases outside the gene matches: 12. The CDR3 contains 17 residues. This TCR came from a man aged 40 to 69 with stage I lung adenocarcinoma. Source: lung tumor tissue, taken before any cancer treatment. V and J are TRBV28 and TRBJ2-3, with 9 bases fitting TRBD2. The CDR3 sequence is CASSLRLSSGTTDTQYF. CDR3 nucleotide sequence: TGTGCCAGCAGCCTCCGCCTATCTAGCGGGACCACAGATACGCAGTATTTT. Variable domain in full (rest from reference TRBV28 and TRBJ2-3): DVKVTQSSRYLVKRTGEKVFLECVQDMDHENMFWYRQDPGLGLRLIYFSYDVKMKEKGDIPEGYSVSREKKERFSLILESASTNQTSMYLCASSLRLSSGTTDTQYFGPGTRLTVL.